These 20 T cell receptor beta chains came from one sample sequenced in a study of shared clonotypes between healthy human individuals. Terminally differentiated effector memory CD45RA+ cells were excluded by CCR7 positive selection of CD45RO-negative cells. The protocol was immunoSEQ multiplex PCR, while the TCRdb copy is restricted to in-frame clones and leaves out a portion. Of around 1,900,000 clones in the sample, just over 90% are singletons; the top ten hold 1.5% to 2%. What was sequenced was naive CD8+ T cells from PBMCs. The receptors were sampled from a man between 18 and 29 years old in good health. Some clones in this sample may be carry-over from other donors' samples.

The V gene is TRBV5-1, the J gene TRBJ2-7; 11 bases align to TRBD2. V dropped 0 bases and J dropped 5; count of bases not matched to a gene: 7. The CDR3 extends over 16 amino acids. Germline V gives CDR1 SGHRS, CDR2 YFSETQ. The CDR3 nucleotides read TGCGCCAGCAGCTTGGTCCCTAGCGGGAGGACGAACGAGCAGTACTTC. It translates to CASSLVPSGRTNEQYF.

CDR3 nucleotide sequence: TGTGCCAGCAGCTTGATGGCTAGCGGGAACACCGGGGAGCTGTTTTTT. The encoded protein is CASSLMASGNTGELFF. The chain uses TRBV5-4 and TRBJ2-2; 7 bases line up with TRBD2. The germline CDR1 and CDR2 sequences are SGHNT and YYREEE (reference sequence). The CDR3 is 16 amino acids. V shed 1 base, J shed 1 base, and the junction held 4 bases outside the gene matches.

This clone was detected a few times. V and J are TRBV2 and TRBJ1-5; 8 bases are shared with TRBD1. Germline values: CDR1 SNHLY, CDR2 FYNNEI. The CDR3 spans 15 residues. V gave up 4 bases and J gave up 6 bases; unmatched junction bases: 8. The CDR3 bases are TGTGCCAGCAGTGCGACGCGACAGGGGAGTCAGCCCCAGCATTTT. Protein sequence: CASSATRQGSQPQHF.

The CDR3: CASSQDFRDHEQFF. The CDR3 bases are TGTGCCAGCAGCCAAGATTTCAGGGACCACGAGCAGTTCTTC. The chain couples TRBV4-2 to TRBJ2-1; either TRBD1 or TRBD2 may supply D (5 bases each). With 0 bases removed from V and 10 bases from J, the gap between germline ends came to 13 bases. Germline CDR1 is LGHNA and CDR2 is YNFKEQ. The length of the CDR3 is 14 residues.

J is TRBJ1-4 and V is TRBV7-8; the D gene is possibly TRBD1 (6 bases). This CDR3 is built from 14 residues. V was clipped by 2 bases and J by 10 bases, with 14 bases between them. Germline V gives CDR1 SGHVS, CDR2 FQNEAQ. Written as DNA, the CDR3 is TGTGCCAGCAGCTTAAGAGAGGGGGTCTCAAAACTGTTTTTT. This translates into CASSLREGVSKLFF.

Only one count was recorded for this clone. The DNA of the CDR3 is TGTGCCAGCAGTGAAATTGGGGGAAACACTGAAGCTTTCTTT. This codes for CASSEIGGNTEAFF. This chain joins TRBV27 and TRBJ1-1; tentative D call: TRBD1 (5 bases). The CDR3 contains 14 residues. From germline, CDR1 is MNHEY and CDR2 SMNVEV (reference sequence). Trimming took off 5 bases at V and 2 bases at J, with 12 bases between the two ends.

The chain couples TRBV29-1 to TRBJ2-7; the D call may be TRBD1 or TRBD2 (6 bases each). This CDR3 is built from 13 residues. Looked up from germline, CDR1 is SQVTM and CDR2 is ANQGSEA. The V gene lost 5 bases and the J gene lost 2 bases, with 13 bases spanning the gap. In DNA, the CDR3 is TGCAGCGTTAGGGGGGCCTCGACCTACGAGCAGTACTTC. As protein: CSVRGASTYEQYF.

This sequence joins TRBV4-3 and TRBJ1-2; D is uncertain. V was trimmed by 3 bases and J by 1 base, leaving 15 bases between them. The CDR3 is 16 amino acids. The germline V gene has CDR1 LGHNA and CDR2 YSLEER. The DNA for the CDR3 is TGCGCCAGCAGCCATTTTTTGGGAGGAGTTAACTATGGCTACACCTTC. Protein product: CASSHFLGGVNYGYTF.

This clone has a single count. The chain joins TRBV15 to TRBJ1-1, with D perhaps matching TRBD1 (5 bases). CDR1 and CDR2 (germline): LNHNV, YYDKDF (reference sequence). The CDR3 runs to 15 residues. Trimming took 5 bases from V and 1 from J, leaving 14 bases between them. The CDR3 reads CATSPRDGPNTEAFF. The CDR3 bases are TGTGCCACCAGCCCCCGGGACGGACCGAACACTGAAGCTTTCTTT.

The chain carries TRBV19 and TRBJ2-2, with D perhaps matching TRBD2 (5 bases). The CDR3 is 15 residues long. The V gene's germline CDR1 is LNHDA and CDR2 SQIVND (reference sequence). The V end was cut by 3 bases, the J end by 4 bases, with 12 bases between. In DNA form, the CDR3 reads TGTGCCAGTAGTATCGTAGGAAGCGGCACCGGGGAGCTGTTTTTT. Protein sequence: CASSIVGSGTGELFF.

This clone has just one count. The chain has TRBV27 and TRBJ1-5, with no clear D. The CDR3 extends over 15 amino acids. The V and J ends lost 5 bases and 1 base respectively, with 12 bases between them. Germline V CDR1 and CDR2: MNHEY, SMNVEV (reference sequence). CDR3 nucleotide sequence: TGTGCCAGCAGTCCCGAGGTCCCCAGCAATCAGCCCCAGCATTTT. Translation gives CASSPEVPSNQPQHF.

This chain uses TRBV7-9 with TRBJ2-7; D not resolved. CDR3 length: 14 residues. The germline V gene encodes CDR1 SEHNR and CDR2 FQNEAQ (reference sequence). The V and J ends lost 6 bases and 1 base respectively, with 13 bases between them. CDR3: CASRTLNPSYEQYF. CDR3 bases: TGTGCCAGCAGGACGCTGAACCCATCCTACGAGCAGTACTTC.

CDR3 DNA sequence: TGTGCCAGCAGTGGGACAGGGCCGTACCAAGAGACCCAGTACTTC. Protein: CASSGTGPYQETQYF. This chain links TRBV27 with TRBJ2-5; 9 bases fit TRBD1. Germline V gives CDR1 MNHEY, CDR2 SMNVEV (reference sequence). The ends lost 5 bases at V and 0 bases at J; junction bases unmatched: 4. The CDR3 sequence is 15 residues long.

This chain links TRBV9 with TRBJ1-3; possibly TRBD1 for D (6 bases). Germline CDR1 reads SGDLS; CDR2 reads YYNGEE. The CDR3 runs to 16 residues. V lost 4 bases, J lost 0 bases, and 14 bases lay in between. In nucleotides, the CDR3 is TGTGCCAGCAGCCCTCGGGGGGCCCACTCTGGAAACACCATATATTTT. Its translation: CASSPRGAHSGNTIYF. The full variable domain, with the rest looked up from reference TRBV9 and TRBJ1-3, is DSGVTQTPKHLITATGQRVTLRCSPRSGDLSVYWYQQSLDQGLQFLIQYYNGEERAKGNILERFSAQQFPDLHSELNLSSLELGDSALYFCASSPRGAHSGNTIYFGEGSWLTVV.

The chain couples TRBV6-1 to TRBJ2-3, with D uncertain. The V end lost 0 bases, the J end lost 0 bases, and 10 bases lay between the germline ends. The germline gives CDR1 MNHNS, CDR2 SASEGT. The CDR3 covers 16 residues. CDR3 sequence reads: CASSEAGWLSTDTQYF. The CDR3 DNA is TGTGCCAGCAGTGAAGCAGGATGGTTAAGCACAGATACGCAGTATTTT.

CDR3 sequence: CASGSTGGNEQFF. CDR3 DNA sequence: TGTGCTAGTGGCTCGACAGGGGGCAATGAGCAGTTCTTC. The V and J genes are TRBV12-5 and TRBJ2-1; 9 bases map to TRBD1. CDR3 length equals 13 residues. Germline V gives CDR1 LGHNT, CDR2 FRNRAP. V shed 6 bases, J shed 6 bases, and the junction held 3 bases outside the gene matches.

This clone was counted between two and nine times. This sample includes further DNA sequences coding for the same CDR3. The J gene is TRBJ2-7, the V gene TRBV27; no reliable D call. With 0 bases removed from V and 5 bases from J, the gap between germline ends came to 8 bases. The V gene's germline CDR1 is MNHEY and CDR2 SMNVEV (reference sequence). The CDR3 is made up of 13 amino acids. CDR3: CASSLSGRNEQYF. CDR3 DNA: TGTGCCAGCAGTTTATCGGGCCGAAACGAGCAGTACTTC.

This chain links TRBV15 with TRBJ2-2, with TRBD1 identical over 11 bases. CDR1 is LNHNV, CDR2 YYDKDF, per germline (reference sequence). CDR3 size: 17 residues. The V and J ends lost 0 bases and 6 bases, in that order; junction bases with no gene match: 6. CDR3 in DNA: TGTGCCACCAGCAGAGATGGGACAGGGGGTTTCTCCGGGGAGCTGTTTTTT. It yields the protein CATSRDGTGGFSGELFF.

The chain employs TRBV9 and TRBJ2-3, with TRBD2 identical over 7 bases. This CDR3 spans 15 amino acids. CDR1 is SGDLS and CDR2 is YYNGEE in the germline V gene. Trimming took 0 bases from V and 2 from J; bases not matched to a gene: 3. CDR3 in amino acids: CASSVAGGHTDTQYF. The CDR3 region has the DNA TGTGCCAGCAGCGTAGCGGGAGGACACACAGATACGCAGTATTTT.

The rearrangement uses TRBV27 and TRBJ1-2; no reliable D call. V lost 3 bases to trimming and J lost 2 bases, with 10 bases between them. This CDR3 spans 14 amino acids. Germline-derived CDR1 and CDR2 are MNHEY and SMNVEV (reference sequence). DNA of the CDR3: TGTGCCAGCAGTTTCCTGACGACCAACTATGGCTACACCTTC. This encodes CASSFLTTNYGYTF.